These 23 T cell receptor beta chains were all obtained from the same sample, sequenced in a study of shared clonotypes between healthy human individuals. CD45RO negativity and positive selection for CCR7 defined naive CD8 cells, a population that excluded terminally differentiated effector memory CD45RA+ cells. Only in-frame clones appear in the TCRdb table, and some are missing; sequencing was by immunoSEQ multiplex PCR. The profile shows about 2.1 million clones, about 93% of them singletons. Sequenced input: naive CD8+ T cells from PBMCs. The source is a man between 18 and 35 years old in good health. Some clones in this sample may be carry-over from other donors' samples.

The V gene is TRBV7-9, the J gene TRBJ1-1; D might be TRBD1 (6 bases). V lost 7 bases and J 0 bases, leaving 15 bases between the germline ends. Germline V lookup: CDR1 SEHNR, CDR2 FQNEAQ (reference sequence). CDR3 length: 15 residues. The CDR3 protein is CASNRFGGLNTEAFF. Here the CDR3 DNA reads TGTGCCAGCAACCGATTCGGGGGGCTGAACACTGAAGCTTTCTTT.

The rearrangement links TRBV9 to TRBJ2-3; D may be TRBD2 (5 bases). CDR1 is SGDLS, CDR2 YYNGEE, per germline. The CDR3 contains 17 residues. Trimming stripped 0 bases from V and 2 bases from J, with 16 bases between. CDR3 coding DNA: TGTGCCAGCAGCGTAGGGGTGGGAGAGGGAAACACAGATACGCAGTATTTT. Translation gives CASSVGVGEGNTDTQYF.

The chain has TRBV11-2 and TRBJ2-5; D gene ambiguous. Germline V gene lookup returns CDR1 SGHAT and CDR2 FQNNGV. Trimming stripped 5 bases from V and 4 bases from J, with 14 bases between. This CDR3 region has 14 residues. This chain's CDR3 is CASSGYSSRETQYF. In DNA, the CDR3 is TGTGCCAGCAGCGGTTACAGTTCTCGAGAGACCCAGTACTTC.

The chain recombines TRBV7-9 with TRBJ2-7, with 8 bases that match TRBD2. The germline gives CDR1 SEHNR, CDR2 FQNEAQ (reference sequence). With V trimmed by 5 bases and J by 5 bases, 11 bases remained unmatched. The CDR3 covers 15 residues. The CDR3 reads CASSPRREERNEQYF. The CDR3, as DNA: TGTGCCAGCAGCCCGCGGCGGGAGGAGAGAAACGAGCAGTACTTC. Full variable domain (missing parts from reference TRBV7-9 and TRBJ2-7): DTGVSQNPRHKITKRGQNVTFRCDPISEHNRLYWYRQTLGQGPEFLTYFQNEAQLEKSRLLSDRFSAERPKGSFSTLEIQRTEQGDSAMYLCASSPRREERNEQYFGPGTRLTVT.

The gene calls are TRBV5-8 and TRBJ1-3; D not resolved. CDR1 and CDR2 from the germline V gene are SGHTS and YDEGEE. V shed 2 bases and J shed 0 bases, with 6 bases lying between them. The CDR3 covers 14 residues. In nucleotides, the CDR3 is TGTGCCAGCAGCTTCGGGTTCTCTGGAAACACCATATATTTT. Protein product: CASSFGFSGNTIYF.

The chain combines TRBV4-1 with TRBJ2-7; D possibly corresponds to TRBD1 (5 bases). The CDR3 consists of 16 residues. Trimming removed 1 base from V and 0 bases from J, with 13 bases in between. CDR1 is MGHRA and CDR2 is YSYEKL in the germline V gene. CDR3 sequence: CASSQVAGSVSYEQYF. CDR3 coding DNA: TGCGCCAGCAGCCAAGTGGCAGGGTCAGTCTCCTACGAGCAGTACTTC.

A note on this clone: This sequence may be a read error, since a much larger clone differs from it by one base. Other DNA sequences from this sample encode an identical CDR3 as well. The chain uses TRBV9 and TRBJ2-2; D is ambiguous. The V gene's germline CDR1 is SGDLS and CDR2 YYNGEE. V gave up 0 bases and J gave up 7 bases, with 4 bases separating them. The CDR3 consists of 12 residues. CDR3 loop: CASSVGVGELFF. The CDR3 DNA is TGTGCCAGCAGCGTAGGGGTCGGGGAGCTGTTTTTT.

The V call is TRBV2, the J call TRBJ2-1; 9 bases match TRBD1. The V gene's germline CDR1 is SNHLY and CDR2 FYNNEI. The CDR3 sequence is 16 residues long. With 0 bases clipped from V and 10 bases from J, the junction kept 10 bases outside the gene matches. CDR3 nucleotide sequence: TGTGCCAGCAGTGAAGCGCTTAAGGGACAGGGAGGCGAGCAGTTCTTC. Its translation: CASSEALKGQGGEQFF.

The rearrangement links TRBV7-9 to TRBJ2-1, with TRBD2 matching 9 bases. CDR1 SEHNR and CDR2 FQNEAQ come from the germline V gene (reference sequence). With V trimmed by 5 bases and J by 9 bases, 20 bases remained unmatched. The CDR3 spans 18 residues. CDR3: CASSLGPGGRAVGSEQFF. The DNA for the CDR3 is TGTGCCAGCAGCCTAGGTCCCGGCGGGAGGGCCGTGGGGTCTGAGCAGTTCTTC.

The V call is TRBV28, the J call TRBJ1-4; D gene unclear. Germline V lookup: CDR1 MDHEN, CDR2 SYDVKM. The CDR3 loop spans 15 amino acids. The germline V and J ends were trimmed by 3 bases and 8 bases, with 16 bases remaining between them. CDR3 in amino acids: CASSLIRGVWEKLFF. CDR3 in DNA: TGTGCCAGCAGTTTGATCCGGGGAGTCTGGGAAAAACTGTTTTTT. Combining the CDR3 with reference TRBV28 and TRBJ1-4 gives the whole variable domain DVKVTQSSRYLVKRTGEKVFLECVQDMDHENMFWYRQDPGLGLRLIYFSYDVKMKEKGDIPEGYSVSREKKERFSLILESASTNQTSMYLCASSLIRGVWEKLFFGSGTQLSVL.

In regard to this clone: Other nucleotide sequences from this sample produce the same CDR3. CDR3 loop: CASSLLADYNEQFF. Here the CDR3 DNA reads TGTGCCAGCAGCTTGTTAGCGGATTACAATGAGCAGTTCTTC. The V and J genes are TRBV7-9 and TRBJ2-1; D possibly corresponds to TRBD2 (6 bases). This CDR3 region has 14 residues. Germline values: CDR1 SEHNR, CDR2 FQNEAQ (reference sequence). The ends were cut back, 3 bases at V and 4 bases at J, with 10 bases in the middle. Together with reference TRBV7-9 and TRBJ2-1, the CDR3 gives the full variable domain: DTGVSQNPRHKITKRGQNVTFRCDPISEHNRLYWYRQTLGQGPEFLTYFQNEAQLEKSRLLSDRFSAERPKGSFSTLEIQRTEQGDSAMYLCASSLLADYNEQFFGPGTRLTVL.

The sample holds a few counts of this clone. The same CDR3 is also encoded by other DNA sequences in this sample. The chain joins TRBV9 to TRBJ1-1, with unresolved D. V lost 0 bases and J lost 2, with 5 bases in between. The CDR3 runs to 13 residues. Germline V gene sequence: CDR1 SGDLS, CDR2 YYNGEE. CDR3: CASSVEVNTEAFF. In nucleotides, the CDR3 is TGTGCCAGCAGCGTAGAGGTAAACACTGAAGCTTTCTTT.

The chain couples TRBV28 to TRBJ2-1; D tentatively reads TRBD1 or TRBD2 (5 bases each). Germline V lookup: CDR1 MDHEN, CDR2 SYDVKM. CDR3 length: 14 residues. V lost 2 bases, J lost 15 bases, and 20 bases lay in between. As DNA, the CDR3 is TGTGCCAGCAGTTTAATGCCGGGGCTGAGTGTGCCGTTCTTC. Protein product: CASSLMPGLSVPFF.

The chain joins TRBV7-9 to TRBJ1-4, with 7 bases matching TRBD1. V dropped 7 bases and J dropped 5; count of bases not matched to a gene: 7. The CDR3 covers 14 residues. Germline lookup yields CDR1 SEHNR and CDR2 FQNEAQ (reference sequence). For the CDR3, the DNA is TGTGCCAGCAATTTCGGACAGGAGAATGAAAAACTGTTTTTT. Its translation: CASNFGQENEKLFF.

J is TRBJ1-2 and V is TRBV27; D unclear. CDR3 length: 15 residues. V gave up 5 bases and J gave up 4 bases, with 17 bases separating them. CDR1 and CDR2 from the germline V gene are MNHEY and SMNVEV (reference sequence). DNA of the CDR3: TGTGCCAGCAGTCATGGAGGCCAGTCATCCTATGGCTACACCTTC. Protein sequence: CASSHGGQSSYGYTF.

The chain joins TRBV7-9 to TRBJ1-2, with 8 bases lining up with TRBD1. Germline V lookup: CDR1 SEHNR, CDR2 FQNEAQ (reference sequence). V shed 6 bases, J shed 8 bases, and the junction held 8 bases outside the gene matches. The CDR3 sequence is 13 residues long. CDR3 coding DNA: TGTGCCAGCAGATCCAGGACAGGGATCGGCTACACCTTC. This sequence encodes CASRSRTGIGYTF.

This rearrangement joins TRBV11-2 to TRBJ2-1; D gene uncertain. Germline-derived CDR1 and CDR2 are SGHAT and FQNNGV. V shed 5 bases and J shed 9 bases, with 8 bases lying between them. This CDR3 comprises 11 residues. The CDR3 reads CASSLPGEQFF. Here the CDR3 DNA reads TGTGCCAGCAGCCTCCCAGGTGAGCAGTTCTTC.

The chain employs TRBV6-1 and TRBJ1-2, with D possibly being TRBD1 (5 bases). Trimming cost V 2 bases and J 1 base, with 11 bases left between them. Germline loops: CDR1 MNHNS, CDR2 SASEGT. CDR3 size: 15 residues. Written as DNA, the CDR3 is TGTGCCAGCAGTGAACGGGGACTGCTTAACTATGGCTACACCTTC. Encoded protein: CASSERGLLNYGYTF.

V is TRBV7-6 and J is TRBJ1-3, with D perhaps TRBD1 (5 bases). The V gene lost 5 bases and the J gene lost 0 bases, with 17 bases spanning the gap. The CDR3 spans 17 residues. The germline CDR1 and CDR2 sequences are SGHVS and FNYEAQ. This CDR3 is CASSPGKGSHSGNTIYF. Here the CDR3 DNA reads TGTGCCAGCAGCCCAGGGAAAGGATCTCACTCTGGAAACACCATATATTTT.

The gene calls are TRBV6-5 and TRBJ1-1; D gene unclear. Trimming left V 2 bases short and J 5 bases short, with 9 bases between. Germline CDR1 and CDR2: MNHEY and SVGAGI. The CDR3 length is 13 residues. This CDR3 is CASSYGQRTEAFF. CDR3 DNA: TGTGCCAGCAGTTACGGGCAGCGGACTGAAGCTTTCTTT.

This CDR3 is CASSPGTGRYGYTF. CDR3 nucleotide sequence: TGTGCCAGCAGTCCCGGGACAGGGCGCTATGGCTACACCTTC. This rearrangement joins TRBV28 to TRBJ1-2; 9 bases are shared with TRBD1. Germline loops: CDR1 MDHEN, CDR2 SYDVKM. After removal of 5 bases from V and 4 bases from J, the junction contained 5 bases not matched to a gene. This CDR3 has 14 amino acids.

The V gene is TRBV15, the J gene TRBJ2-7; no clear D. The V gene's germline CDR1 is LNHNV and CDR2 YYDKDF (reference sequence). Between the trimmed V and J ends, which lost 0 bases and 0 bases, there was a span of 12 bases. The CDR3 runs 16 residues. CDR3 amino acids: CATSRDVRLSSYEQYF. For the CDR3, the DNA is TGTGCCACCAGCAGAGATGTGCGCCTGAGCTCCTACGAGCAGTACTTC.

Regarding this clone: The identical CDR3 is also encoded by other nucleotide sequences in the sample. The chain employs TRBV7-9 and TRBJ2-7, with 11 nucleotides matching TRBD2. The CDR3 has 15 residues. Germline assignment: CDR1 SEHNR and CDR2 FQNEAQ (reference sequence). V lost 6 bases and J lost 1; bases outside the gene matches: 5. CDR3 loop: CASSSGTSGSYEQYF. Here the CDR3 DNA reads TGTGCCAGCAGTTCCGGGACTAGCGGTTCCTACGAGCAGTACTTC. The full variable domain, with the rest looked up from reference TRBV7-9 and TRBJ2-7, is DTGVSQNPRHKITKRGQNVTFRCDPISEHNRLYWYRQTLGQGPEFLTYFQNEAQLEKSRLLSDRFSAERPKGSFSTLEIQRTEQGDSAMYLCASSSGTSGSYEQYFGPGTRLTVT.